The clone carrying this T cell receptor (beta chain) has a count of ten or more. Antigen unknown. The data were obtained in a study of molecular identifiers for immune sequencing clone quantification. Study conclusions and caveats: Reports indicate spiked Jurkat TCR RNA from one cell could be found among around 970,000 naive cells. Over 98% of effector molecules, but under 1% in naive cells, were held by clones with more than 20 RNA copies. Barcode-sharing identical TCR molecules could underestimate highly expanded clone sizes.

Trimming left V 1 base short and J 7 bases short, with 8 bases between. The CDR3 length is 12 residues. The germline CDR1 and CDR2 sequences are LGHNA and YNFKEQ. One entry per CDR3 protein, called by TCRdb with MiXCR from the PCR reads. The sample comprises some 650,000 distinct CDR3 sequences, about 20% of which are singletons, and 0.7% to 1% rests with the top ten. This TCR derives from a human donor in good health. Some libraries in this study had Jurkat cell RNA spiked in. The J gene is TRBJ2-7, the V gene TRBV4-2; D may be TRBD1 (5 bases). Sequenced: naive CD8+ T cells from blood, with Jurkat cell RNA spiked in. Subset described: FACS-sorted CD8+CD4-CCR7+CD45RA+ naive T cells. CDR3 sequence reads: CASSQGTREQYF. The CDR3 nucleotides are TGTGCCAGCAGCCAAGGGACAAGGGAGCAGTACTTC.